A single sample is the source of the 24 T cell receptor beta chains below, sequenced in a study of CD4 and CD8 cells across lung adenocarcinoma regions. Via MiXCR, TCRdb re-called the PCR reads, giving one row per CDR3 protein. The sample records under 20,000 distinct CDR3 sequences, about 46% being singletons. Sequenced input: CD4+ T cells from the margin of a lung tumor. Receptors originate from a male donor with lung adenocarcinoma. The CD4 and CD8 labels of this study may be unreliable.

V is TRBV27 and J is TRBJ2-3; weak D call: TRBD2 (5 bases). This CDR3 comprises 14 residues. Germline V gene sequence: CDR1 MNHEY, CDR2 SMNVEV (reference sequence). V lost 3 bases to trimming and J lost 4 bases, with 11 bases between them. The CDR3 DNA sequence: TGTGCCAGCAGTTTCAACGGGAATGCAGATACGCAGTATTTT. Translation: CASSFNGNADTQYF.

The rearrangement joins TRBV30 to TRBJ2-4, with 14 positions matching TRBD2. With V trimmed by 3 bases and J by 8 bases, 3 bases remained unmatched. Germline lookup yields CDR1 GTSNPN and CDR2 SVGIG (reference sequence). The CDR3 consists of 14 residues. The CDR3 sequence: CAWRQTSGRDIQYF. Written as DNA, the CDR3 is TGTGCCTGGAGGCAGACTAGCGGGAGGGACATTCAGTACTTC.

In this sample, this clonotype turned up many times. This chain connects TRBV6-1 to TRBJ1-5, with 7 bases that match TRBD1. CDR1 is MNHNS, CDR2 SASEGT, per germline. V shed 7 bases, J shed 5 bases, and the junction held 5 bases outside the gene matches. The CDR3 consists of 13 residues. The CDR3 bases are TGTGCCAGCACTCAGGGGGTGGATCAGCCCCAGCATTTT. Protein sequence: CASTQGVDQPQHF.

In its sample, this clonotype was seen many times. This sequence joins TRBV10-1 and TRBJ2-2, with TRBD2 as a possible D gene (5 bases). Trimming pared 10 bases from V and 4 bases from J, leaving 19 bases between. This CDR3 is built from 15 residues. Germline V gene lookup returns CDR1 WNHNN and CDR2 SYGVQD (reference sequence). As DNA, the CDR3 is TGCGCCACCTCTCCCCGGAGGAGTCCCACCGGGGAGCTGTTTTTT. Translating it yields CATSPRRSPTGELFF.

Remarks on this clonotype: Mismatch with germline at one junction end may stem from a read error. The gene calls are TRBV6-5 and TRBJ2-3; 7 bases map to TRBD2. CDR1 and CDR2 (germline): MNHEY, SVGAGI. The CDR3 has 16 residues. The CDR3 sequence is CASSYSGAGDKDTQYF. Here the CDR3 DNA reads TGTGCCAGCAGTTACAGTGGTGCGGGAGACAAAGATACGCAGTATTTC.

This clonotype was found a few times. The chain combines TRBV6-5 with TRBJ2-1; 11 positions match TRBD1. With V trimmed by 1 base and J by 3 bases, 5 bases remained unmatched. The CDR3 length is 17 residues. In germline, CDR1 is MNHEY, CDR2 SVGAGI. The CDR3 region is CASSYWPGTGGYNEQFF. The CDR3 DNA sequence: TGTGCCAGCAGTTACTGGCCCGGGACAGGGGGCTACAATGAGCAGTTCTTC.

This clonotype rates as large. The chain combines TRBV10-3 with TRBJ2-1; D may be TRBD2 (5 bases). This CDR3 comprises 14 residues. Germline V gene lookup returns CDR1 ENHRY and CDR2 SYGVKD. Trimming shortened V by 3 bases and J by 6 bases, and 12 bases separated the two germline ends. In nucleotides, the CDR3 is TGTGCCATCAGTGAACGGGATATGGGCAATGAGCAGTTCTTC. Encoded protein: CAISERDMGNEQFF.

This clonotype ranks as medium-sized (0.01 to 0.1%). The V and J genes are TRBV6-1 and TRBJ2-1, with 11 bases fitting TRBD2. V lost 3 bases and J lost 6; bases outside the gene matches: 7. Germline V CDR1 and CDR2: MNHNS, SASEGT. This CDR3 contains 16 residues. The CDR3 DNA reads TGTGCCAGCAGTGACCCCACTAGCGGGAGTCGCAATGAGCAGTTCTTC. Its protein is CASSDPTSGSRNEQFF.

This clonotype was detected ten times or more. The chain couples TRBV24-1 to TRBJ2-2; D ambiguous. The CDR3 consists of 14 residues. CDR1 and CDR2 (germline): KGHDR, SFDVKD. Trimming stripped 7 bases from V and 2 bases from J, with 10 bases between. The CDR3 DNA reads TGTGCCACCAGGGCCCAGAGCAACACCGGGGAGCTGTTTTTT. It specifies CATRAQSNTGELFF.

There are a few counts of this clonotype. V is TRBV6-5 and J is TRBJ2-5, with 8 positions matching TRBD2. Germline V gene sequence: CDR1 MNHEY, CDR2 SVGAGI. The CDR3 length is 15 residues. Trimming cost V 5 bases and J 11 bases; bases outside gene matches: 16. CDR3 bases: TGTGCCAGCAGTCCCACTCCTAGCGGGCATTACGATCAGTACTTC. Its translation is CASSPTPSGHYDQYF.

This chain connects TRBV24-1 to TRBJ2-3; the D call may be TRBD1 or TRBD2 (6 bases each). The germline gives CDR1 KGHDR, CDR2 SFDVKD. The CDR3 loop spans 15 amino acids. The V gene lost 7 bases and the J gene lost 2 bases, with 15 bases spanning the gap. CDR3 sequence reads: CATREGGLYTDTQYF. The CDR3 nucleotides are TGTGCCACCAGAGAAGGGGGACTGTACACAGATACGCAGTATTTT.

CDR3 sequence reads: CASSAPQGNYGYTF. Written as DNA, the CDR3 is TGTGCCAGCAGCGCCCCTCAGGGGAACTATGGCTACACCTTC. The chain has TRBV11-2 and TRBJ1-2; D is perhaps TRBD1 (6 bases). Germline CDR1 is SGHAT and CDR2 is FQNNGV. The CDR3 extends over 14 amino acids. V gave up 5 bases and J gave up 2 bases, with 12 bases separating them.

This clonotype was observed a handful of times. This chain uses TRBV27 with TRBJ2-5; a possible D gene is TRBD2 (7 bases). The tail of the sequence fits TRBJ2-7 better, so the J call may be wrong. There are 15 residues in the CDR3. From germline, CDR1 is MNHEY and CDR2 SMNVEV (reference sequence). The CDR3 region is CASSARGPQNYEQYF. CDR3 bases: TGTGCCAGCAGTGCGCGGGGGCCGCAGAACTACGAGCAGTACTTC.

The V call is TRBV3-1, the J call TRBJ1-3; unclear D gene. Germline lookup yields CDR1 LGHDT and CDR2 YNNKEL (reference sequence). The CDR3 runs 13 residues. Trimming pared 1 base from V and 5 bases from J, leaving 6 bases between. CDR3: CASSQARRNTIYF. The CDR3 DNA sequence: TGTGCCAGCAGCCAAGCGCGTCGAAACACCATATATTTT.

In this sample, this clonotype turned up once. J is TRBJ2-5 and V is TRBV6-2 or TRBV6-3; 9 positions agree with TRBD2. CDR3 length: 21 residues. Trimming removed 2 bases from V and 2 bases from J; junction bases left unmatched: 21. Germline CDR1 and CDR2: MNHEY and SVGEGT. This CDR3 is CASSYPTTAGGPLSNQETQYF. The CDR3 nucleotides are TGTGCCAGCAGTTACCCTACCACAGCGGGGGGCCCTCTTAGTAATCAAGAGACCCAGTACTTC.

Comment on this clonotype: Germline is not matched at one junction end, which may reflect a read error. V gene TRBV6-1 combines with J gene TRBJ2-2; TRBD1 aligns across 7 bases. CDR1 and CDR2 (germline): MNHNS, SASEGT. CDR3 length: 12 residues. CDR3 protein: CASRLGTGEQFF. The CDR3 nucleotides read TGTGCCAGCAGGCTGGGAACAGGGGAGCAGTTTTTT.

The gene calls are TRBV7-2 and TRBJ2-1; D perhaps matches TRBD2 (6 bases). The J call may be in error: the DNA end matches TRBJ2-7 better. From germline, CDR1 is SGHTA and CDR2 FQGNSA. The CDR3 consists of 15 residues. The CDR3 spells CASSTASSGPIEQYF. In nucleotides, the CDR3 is TGTGCCAGCAGCACCGCGTCAAGCGGGCCCATCGAGCAGTACTTC.

The sample holds many counts of this clonotype. CDR3: CASSGPGRGNNEQFF. The CDR3 DNA reads TGTGCCAGCAGTGGTCCCGGGAGGGGCAACAATGAGCAGTTCTTC. This chain links TRBV28 with TRBJ2-1; TRBD2 matches at 8 bases. With V trimmed by 5 bases and J by 5 bases, 8 bases remained unmatched. The CDR3 has 15 amino acids. The germline CDR1 and CDR2 sequences are MDHEN and SYDVKM. The variable domain in full, with the rest retrieved from reference TRBV28 and TRBJ2-1, is DVKVTQSSRYLVKRTGEKVFLECVQDMDHENMFWYRQDPGLGLRLIYFSYDVKMKEKGDIPEGYSVSREKKERFSLILESASTNQTSMYLCASSGPGRGNNEQFFGPGTRLTVL.

This clonotype was observed at least ten times. The chain combines TRBV5-1 with TRBJ2-5, with 7 bases matching TRBD2. The CDR3 is 16 amino acids. Losses at the gene ends were 5 bases for V and 3 bases for J; bases not matched to a gene: 13. The germline gives CDR1 SGHRS, CDR2 YFSETQ. The CDR3 DNA reads as TGCGCCAGCAGTTTAGGCGCTAGCGGTATAAAAGAGACCCAGTACTTC. Translation: CASSLGASGIKETQYF.

This clonotype has just a few counts. The V gene is TRBV10-3, the J gene TRBJ2-1, with 10 bases identical to TRBD2. Germline values: CDR1 ENHRY, CDR2 SYGVKD. The CDR3 has 11 amino acids. V was pared by 11 bases and J by 8 bases, with 3 bases of the junction left unmatched. Here the CDR3 reads CAAAGGYEQFF. The CDR3 DNA reads TGTGCCGCAGCGGGAGGGTATGAGCAGTTCTTC.

With respect to this clonotype: Compared with germline, one end of the junction differs, possibly owing to a read error. This rearrangement joins TRBV3-1 to TRBJ2-5, with D tentatively TRBD1 or TRBD2 (6 bases each). The CDR3 sequence is 15 residues long. CDR1 and CDR2 from the germline V gene are LGHDT and YNNKEL (reference sequence). The CDR3 protein is CAGGLGGRDQKTQYF. CDR3 in DNA: TGTGCCGGGGGCCTCGGGGGACGTGACCAAAAGACCCAGTACTTC.

The chain combines TRBV27 with TRBJ2-2, with 8 positions matching TRBD1. The germline CDR1 and CDR2 sequences are MNHEY and SMNVEV (reference sequence). V lost 6 bases, J lost 4 bases, and 1 base stayed unmatched. The CDR3 has 13 residues. Here the CDR3 DNA reads TGTGCCAGCAGAGGGACAGGCACCGGGGAGCTGTTTTTT. This gives the protein CASRGTGTGELFF.

The V call is TRBV4-2, the J call TRBJ2-4, with a tentative D call TRBD2 (5 bases). Trimming took 3 bases from V and 13 from J, leaving 25 bases between them. There are 16 residues in the CDR3. CDR1 and CDR2 (germline): LGHNA, YNFKEQ. The CDR3 spells CASSHAGPSAKNTQYF. In DNA form, the CDR3 reads TGTGCCAGCAGCCACGCGGGCCCGAGCGCCAAAAACACGCAGTACTTC.

There are many counts of this clonotype. This chain links TRBV6-1 with TRBJ1-2, with D hard to call. This CDR3 spans 15 amino acids. From germline, CDR1 is MNHNS and CDR2 SASEGT. Trimming stripped 1 base from V and 3 bases from J, with 12 bases between. CDR3 coding DNA: TGTGCCAGCAGTGAAGTTTATGCACCCGACTATGGCTACACCTTC. It specifies CASSEVYAPDYGYTF.